This TCR beta chain was found in a study of blood T cells in healthy people across ages (dated by TCRdb to between 2014 and 2017). Concerning the study at large: In model experiments, template switching captured roughly one uniquely barcoded TCR beta cDNA molecule for every two T cells. The donors were split into four age groups: young (average 16 years), middle-aged (about 40), aged (approximately 60) and long-lived (over 75). To avoid experimental bias, donors of different ages were spread randomly across the sequencing lanes. Two additional independent replicas of 1 million unique cDNA reads from the same blood draw were analyzed for two donors (one aged 18 to 29 and one aged 80 or older). The study measured age-related changes in TCR beta repertoire diversity using deep sequencing normalized with unique cDNA molecular identifiers.

Unmatched junction bases come to 6, with V trimmed by 2 bases and J by 4 bases. Spanning cysteine to phenylalanine, the CDR3 consists of 15 amino acids. Left in the record is the CDR3 DNA by itself, 45 bases read in frame from the first base. CDR1 KGHSH and CDR2 LQKENI are derived from the germline V gene. What the research found in general, with its limitations: There was a strong correlation between observed TCR beta diversity and the percentage of naive T cells measured by flow cytometry. Bulk unsorted PBMC profiling prevented conclusive comparison of naive and antigen-experienced compartments. Estimates of total diversity based on one million sequenced T cells were regarded as lower bounds and as underestimates. Compared with the aged group, the long-lived group had more naive CD4+ T cells, fewer expanded clones and increased TCR diversity, suggesting age selection. Observed TCR beta diversity per million T cells fell roughly linearly with age, and a significant reduction was already apparent by age around 44. The CMV infection status of donors was not known, potentially confounding age-related changes in expanded clonotypes.

Systemically healthy Caucasian individuals from Russia, roughly 40 in total and aged about 6 to 95 years, were included as donors. Roughly 9 milliliters of peripheral blood were drawn from each donor into EDTA-treated Vacutainer tubes. Ficoll-Paque density-gradient centrifugation was used to isolate PBMCs, with at least 7 million per sample. Trizol reagent was used to extract total RNA from PBMCs, with at least 5 micrograms per sample. For every donor, an aliquot of PBMCs went through flow cytometry to measure the percentages of naive CD45RAhigh/CD27high T cells. Libraries were made using 5' RACE. Sequencing took place on an Illumina HiSeq 2500. A second PCR of roughly 6 to 12 cycles was run with a J-beta primer mix and a sample-barcoded 5' primer. A template-switch 5' adaptor carrying 12 random nucleotides introduced a unique molecular identifier onto each TCR beta cDNA molecule. Each sample yielded at least 2.5 million CDR3-containing paired-end reads. First-strand cDNA synthesis was performed from all RNA using the Mint cDNA synthesis kit, with priming by a TRBC-specific oligonucleotide. After uracil-DNA glycosylase treatment, a first 18-cycle PCR used universal primers M1SS and BC2_uni_R on all cDNA. In the source study's methods: Normalization of each sample was performed by random selection of 1 million high-quality reads, each carrying a distinct molecular identifier. Instead of being binned into consensus sequences, reads with shared molecular identifiers were discarded. MiTCR, with a Q25 quality threshold and the strictest error-elimination algorithm, was used for CDR3 identification, clonotype clustering and error correction. Lower-bound total TCR beta diversity was estimated with a nonparametric unseen species model using Euler transformation. TCRdb handled the public reads itself, with Q25 trimming in fastp and clone calling in MiXCR, and kept productive beta chains. Rows are unified per CDR3 protein, each entry keeping the most common DNA and genes. These V and J calls derive from TCRdb rather than the authors' analysis. The sample includes 1.5 million to 2 million distinct CDR3 sequences, with roughly 27% observed a single time. Over 7% of the sample belongs to the ten largest clones.

In this sample, this clonotype turned up many times. Its target antigen remains unknown. Per-base qualities were not stored, and no clone one base away is much larger. The source is a woman aged 25 to 39 in good health. What was sequenced was blood. In this chain, TRBV18 is recombined with TRBJ2-5; a stretch of 8 junction bases matches TRBD1. The CDR3 reads CASSPTKDRGETQYF. The bases are TGTGCCAGCTCACCAACCAAAGACAGGGGAGAGACCCAGTACTTC.